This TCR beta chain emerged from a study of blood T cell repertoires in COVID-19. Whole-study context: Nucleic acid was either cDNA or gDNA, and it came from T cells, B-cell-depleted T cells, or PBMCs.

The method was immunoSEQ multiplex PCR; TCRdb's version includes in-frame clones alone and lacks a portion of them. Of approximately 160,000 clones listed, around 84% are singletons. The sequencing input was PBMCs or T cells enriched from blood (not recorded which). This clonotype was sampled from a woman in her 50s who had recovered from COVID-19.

In DNA form, the CDR3 reads TGTGCCAGCAGTTCCTCCTGGGAGGGAGGTGAAGCTTTCTTT. Encoded protein: CASSSSWEGGEAFF. The chain couples TRBV6-5 to TRBJ1-1, with D unresolved. The CDR3 sequence is 14 residues long. V was trimmed by 4 bases and J by 7 bases, leaving 16 bases between them. CDR1 and CDR2 (germline): MNHEY, SVGAGI.